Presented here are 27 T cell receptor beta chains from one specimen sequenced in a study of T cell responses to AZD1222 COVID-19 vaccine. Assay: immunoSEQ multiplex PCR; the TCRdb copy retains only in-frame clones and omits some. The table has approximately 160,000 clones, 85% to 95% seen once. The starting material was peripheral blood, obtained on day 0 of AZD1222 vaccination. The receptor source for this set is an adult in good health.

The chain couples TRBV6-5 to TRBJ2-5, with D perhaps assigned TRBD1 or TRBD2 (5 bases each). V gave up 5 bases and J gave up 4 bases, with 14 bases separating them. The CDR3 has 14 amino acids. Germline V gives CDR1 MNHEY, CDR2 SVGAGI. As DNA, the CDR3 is TGTGCCAGCAGTCGTGGGGGTGGTTTAGAGACCCAGTACTTC. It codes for CASSRGGGLETQYF.

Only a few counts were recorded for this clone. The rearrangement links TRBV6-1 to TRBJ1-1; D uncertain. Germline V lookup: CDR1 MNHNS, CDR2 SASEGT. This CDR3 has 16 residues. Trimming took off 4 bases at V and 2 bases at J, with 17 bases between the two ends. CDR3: CASSGEAWETNTEAFF. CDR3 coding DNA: TGTGCCAGCAGTGGCGAGGCCTGGGAAACTAACACTGAAGCTTTCTTT.

The CDR3 DNA reads TGTGCCAGCAGCCAAGAACCGGGACAGGGAAGTTCACCCCTCCACTTT. Translated, it gives CASSQEPGQGSSPLHF. This chain connects TRBV3-1 (or the pseudogene TRBV3-2) to TRBJ1-6; 9 bases line up with TRBD1. Germline lookup yields CDR1 LGHDT and CDR2 YNNKEL (reference sequence). V was pared by 0 bases and J by 9 bases, with 6 bases of the junction left unmatched. The CDR3 sequence is 16 residues long.

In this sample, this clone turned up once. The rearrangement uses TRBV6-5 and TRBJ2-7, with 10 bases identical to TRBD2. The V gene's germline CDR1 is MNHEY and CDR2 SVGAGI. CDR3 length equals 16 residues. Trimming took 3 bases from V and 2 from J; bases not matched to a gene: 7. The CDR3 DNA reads TGTGCCAGCAGTTATTCACTAGCGGGGCCGACCTACGAGCAGTACTTC. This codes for CASSYSLAGPTYEQYF.

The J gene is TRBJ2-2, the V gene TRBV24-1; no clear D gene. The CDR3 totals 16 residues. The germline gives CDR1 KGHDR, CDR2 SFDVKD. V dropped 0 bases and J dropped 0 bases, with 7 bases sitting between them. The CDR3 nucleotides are TGTGCCACCAGTGATTTGCGTCAGACGAACACCGGGGAGCTGTTTTTT. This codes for CATSDLRQTNTGELFF.

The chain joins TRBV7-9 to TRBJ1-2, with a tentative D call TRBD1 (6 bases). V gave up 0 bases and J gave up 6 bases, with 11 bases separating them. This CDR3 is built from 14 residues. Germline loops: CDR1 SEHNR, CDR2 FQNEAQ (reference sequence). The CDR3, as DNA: TGTGCCAGCAGCTTAGCGATAGGGGGGCATGGCTACACCTTC. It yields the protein CASSLAIGGHGYTF. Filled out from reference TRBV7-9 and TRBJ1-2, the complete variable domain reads DTGVSQNPRHKITKRGQNVTFRCDPISEHNRLYWYRQTLGQGPEFLTYFQNEAQLEKSRLLSDRFSAERPKGSFSTLEIQRTEQGDSAMYLCASSLAIGGHGYTFGSGTRLTVV.

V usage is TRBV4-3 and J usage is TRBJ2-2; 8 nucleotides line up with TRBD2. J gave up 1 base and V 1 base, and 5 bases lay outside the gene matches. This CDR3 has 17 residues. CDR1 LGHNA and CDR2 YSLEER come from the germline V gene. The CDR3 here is CASSQGLASMNTGELFF. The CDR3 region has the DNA TGCGCCAGCAGCCAAGGACTAGCGAGTATGAACACCGGGGAGCTGTTTTTT.

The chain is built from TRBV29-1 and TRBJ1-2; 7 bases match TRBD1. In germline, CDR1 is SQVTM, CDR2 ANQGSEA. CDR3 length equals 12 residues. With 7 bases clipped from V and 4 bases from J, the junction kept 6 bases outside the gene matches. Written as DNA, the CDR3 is TGCAGCGCAAAGGGACAGATCTATGGCTACACCTTC. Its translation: CSAKGQIYGYTF. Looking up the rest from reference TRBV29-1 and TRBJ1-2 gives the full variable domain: SAVISQKPSRDICQRGTSLTIQCQVDSQVTMMFWYRQQPGQSLTLIATANQGSEATYESGFVIDKFPISRPNLTFSTLTVSNMSPEDSSIYLCSAKGQIYGYTFGSGTRLTVV.

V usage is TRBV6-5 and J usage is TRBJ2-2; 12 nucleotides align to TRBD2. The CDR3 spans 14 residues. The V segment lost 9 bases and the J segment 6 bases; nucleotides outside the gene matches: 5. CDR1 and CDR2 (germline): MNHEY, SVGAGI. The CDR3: CARISSGGAGELFF. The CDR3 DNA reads TGTGCCAGGATTTCTAGCGGGGGGGCCGGGGAGCTGTTTTTT.

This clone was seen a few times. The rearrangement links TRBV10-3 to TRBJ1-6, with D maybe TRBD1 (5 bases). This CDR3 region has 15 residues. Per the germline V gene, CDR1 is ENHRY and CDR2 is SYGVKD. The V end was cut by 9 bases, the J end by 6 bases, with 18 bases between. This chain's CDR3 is CAIRQNERLNSPLHF. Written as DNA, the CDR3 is TGTGCCATAAGACAGAACGAACGACTTAATTCACCCCTCCACTTT.

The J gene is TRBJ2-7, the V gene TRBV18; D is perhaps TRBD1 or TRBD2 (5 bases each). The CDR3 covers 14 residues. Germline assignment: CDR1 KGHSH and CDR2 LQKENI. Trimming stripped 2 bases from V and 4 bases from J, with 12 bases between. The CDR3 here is CASSPLGDQYEQYF. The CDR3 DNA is TGTGCCAGCTCACCATTGGGGGATCAATACGAGCAGTACTTC.

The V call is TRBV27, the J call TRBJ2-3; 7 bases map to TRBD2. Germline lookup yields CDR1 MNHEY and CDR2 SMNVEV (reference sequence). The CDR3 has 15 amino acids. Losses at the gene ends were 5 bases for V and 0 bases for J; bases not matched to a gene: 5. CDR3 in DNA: TGTGCCAGCAGTGTTGGACTAGTAAGCACAGATACGCAGTATTTT. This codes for CASSVGLVSTDTQYF.

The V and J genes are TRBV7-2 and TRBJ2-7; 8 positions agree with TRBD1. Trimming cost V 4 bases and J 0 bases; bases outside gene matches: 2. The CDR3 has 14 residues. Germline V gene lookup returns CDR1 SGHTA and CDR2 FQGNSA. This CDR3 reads CASSSGQASYEQYF. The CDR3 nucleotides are TGTGCCAGCAGCTCGGGACAGGCCTCCTACGAGCAGTACTTC.

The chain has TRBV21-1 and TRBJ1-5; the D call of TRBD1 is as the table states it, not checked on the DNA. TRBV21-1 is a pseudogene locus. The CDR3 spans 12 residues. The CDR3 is CASTDREQPQHF. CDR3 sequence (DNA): TGTGCCAGCACGGACAGAGAGCAGCCCCAGCATTTT.

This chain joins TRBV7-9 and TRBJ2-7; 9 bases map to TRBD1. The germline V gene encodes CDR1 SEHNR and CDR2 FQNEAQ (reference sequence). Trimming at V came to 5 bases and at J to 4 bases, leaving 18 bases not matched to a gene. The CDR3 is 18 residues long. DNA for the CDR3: TGTGCCAGCAGCCCAGGGACAGGGAGAAGGGGCGCTGAGTACGAGCAGTACTTC. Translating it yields CASSPGTGRRGAEYEQYF.

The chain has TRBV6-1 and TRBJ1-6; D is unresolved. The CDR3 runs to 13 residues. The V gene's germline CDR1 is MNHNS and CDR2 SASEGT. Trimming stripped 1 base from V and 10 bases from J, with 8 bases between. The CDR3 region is CASSEVVGSPLHF. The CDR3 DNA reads TGTGCCAGCAGTGAAGTAGTGGGCTCACCCCTCCACTTT.

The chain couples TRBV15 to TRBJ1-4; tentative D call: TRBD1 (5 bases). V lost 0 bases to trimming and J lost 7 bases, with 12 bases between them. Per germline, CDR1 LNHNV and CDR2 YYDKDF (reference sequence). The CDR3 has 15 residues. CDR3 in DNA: TGTGCCACCAGCAGAGATCCGGGGAGGGGTGAAAAACTGTTTTTT. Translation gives CATSRDPGRGEKLFF.

CDR3 residues: CASSLTSGGIQETQYF. As DNA, the CDR3 is TGTGCCAGCAGCTTAACTAGCGGGGGGATACAAGAGACCCAGTACTTC. The gene calls are TRBV7-9 and TRBJ2-5; TRBD2 matches 12 bases. This CDR3 is built from 16 residues. V trimming: 2 bases; J trimming: 2 bases; junction bases outside the gene matches: 3. Germline lookup yields CDR1 SEHNR and CDR2 FQNEAQ (reference sequence).

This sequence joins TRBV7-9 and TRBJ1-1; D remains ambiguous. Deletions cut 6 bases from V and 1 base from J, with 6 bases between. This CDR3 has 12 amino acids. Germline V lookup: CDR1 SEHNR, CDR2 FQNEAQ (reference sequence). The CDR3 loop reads CASRLGNTEAFF. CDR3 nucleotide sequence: TGTGCCAGCAGGCTGGGGAACACTGAAGCTTTCTTT.

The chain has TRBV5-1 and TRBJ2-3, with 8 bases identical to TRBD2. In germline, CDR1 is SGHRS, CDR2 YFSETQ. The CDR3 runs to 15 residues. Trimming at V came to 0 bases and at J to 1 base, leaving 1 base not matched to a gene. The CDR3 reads CASSLGAGGTDTQYF. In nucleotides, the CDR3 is TGCGCCAGCAGCTTGGGAGCGGGAGGCACAGATACGCAGTATTTT.

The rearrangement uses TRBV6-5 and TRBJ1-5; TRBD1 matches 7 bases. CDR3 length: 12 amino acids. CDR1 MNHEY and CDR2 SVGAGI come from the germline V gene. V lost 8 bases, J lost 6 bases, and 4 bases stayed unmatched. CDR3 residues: CASSTGLQPQHF. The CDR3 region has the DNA TGTGCCAGCTCGACAGGGCTTCAGCCCCAGCATTTT.

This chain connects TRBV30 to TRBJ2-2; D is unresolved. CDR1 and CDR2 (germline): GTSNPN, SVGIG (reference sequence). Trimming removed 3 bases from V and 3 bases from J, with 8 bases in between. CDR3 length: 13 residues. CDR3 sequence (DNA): TGTGCCTGGAGGGTGTGGGACACCGGGGAGCTGTTTTTT. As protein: CAWRVWDTGELFF.

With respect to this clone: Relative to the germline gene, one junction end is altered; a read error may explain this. CDR3 protein: CTSSSYTGELFF. In DNA form, the CDR3 reads TGTACCAGCAGTAGCTACACCGGGGAGCTGTTTTTT. The rearrangement uses TRBV6-2 or TRBV6-3 and TRBJ2-2; D is unclear. The CDR3 has 12 residues. From germline, CDR1 is MNHEY and CDR2 SVGEGT.

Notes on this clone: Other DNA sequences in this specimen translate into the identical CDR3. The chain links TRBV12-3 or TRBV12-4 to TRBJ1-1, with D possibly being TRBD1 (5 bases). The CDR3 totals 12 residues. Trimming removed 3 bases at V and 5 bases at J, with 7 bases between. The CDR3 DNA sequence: TGTGCCAGCAGTTTTGCAGGGACTGAAGCTTTCTTT. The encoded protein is CASSFAGTEAFF.

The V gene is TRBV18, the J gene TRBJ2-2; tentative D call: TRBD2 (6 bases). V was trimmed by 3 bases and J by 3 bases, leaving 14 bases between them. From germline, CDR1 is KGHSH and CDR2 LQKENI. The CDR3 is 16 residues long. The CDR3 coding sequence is TGTGCCAGCTCACCGGGGGGACTCACAGACACCGGGGAGCTGTTTTTT. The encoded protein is CASSPGGLTDTGELFF.

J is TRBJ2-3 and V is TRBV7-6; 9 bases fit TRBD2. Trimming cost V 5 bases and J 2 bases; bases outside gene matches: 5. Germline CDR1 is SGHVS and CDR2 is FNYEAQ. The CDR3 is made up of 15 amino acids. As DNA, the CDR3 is TGTGCCAGCAGCCCTAGCGGGGCCCTCACAGATACGCAGTATTTT. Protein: CASSPSGALTDTQYF.

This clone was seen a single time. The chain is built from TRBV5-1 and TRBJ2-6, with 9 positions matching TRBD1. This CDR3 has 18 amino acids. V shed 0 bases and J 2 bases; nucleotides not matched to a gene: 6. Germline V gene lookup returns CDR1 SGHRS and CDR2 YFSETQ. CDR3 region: CASSLAMGQGAGANVLTF. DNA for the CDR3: TGCGCCAGCAGCTTGGCTATGGGACAGGGAGCTGGGGCCAACGTCCTGACTTTC.